This T cell receptor (beta chain) was recorded in a study of chemoradiotherapy in HPV16-positive cancers. General study findings and limits: Non-HPV-specific T cells did not expand in tumors during treatment, whereas candidate HPV-specific clones and E7-related motifs did.

The junction had 11 bases not matched to a gene; V was cut back by 8 bases and J by 0 bases. This CDR3 region has 17 residues. Germline values: CDR1 MNHEY, CDR2 SMNVEV (reference sequence). With respect to this clone: As yet, its antigen is unknown.

Sequencing was performed with immunoSEQ multiplex PCR; in TCRdb, only in-frame clones are kept and a portion is missing. The sample lists several thousand clones; over 70% were seen once. The sequences come from tumor tissue, collected from a patient who underwent chemoradiotherapy. This sequence joins TRBV27 and TRBJ2-5; 11 positions match TRBD2. This sequence originates from a human donor with HPV-associated anogenital cancer. The CDR3 DNA is TGTGCCAGCCGCGGAGGGACTAGCGGTGTGTACCAAGAGACCCAGTACTTC. This gives the protein CASRGGTSGVYQETQYF.